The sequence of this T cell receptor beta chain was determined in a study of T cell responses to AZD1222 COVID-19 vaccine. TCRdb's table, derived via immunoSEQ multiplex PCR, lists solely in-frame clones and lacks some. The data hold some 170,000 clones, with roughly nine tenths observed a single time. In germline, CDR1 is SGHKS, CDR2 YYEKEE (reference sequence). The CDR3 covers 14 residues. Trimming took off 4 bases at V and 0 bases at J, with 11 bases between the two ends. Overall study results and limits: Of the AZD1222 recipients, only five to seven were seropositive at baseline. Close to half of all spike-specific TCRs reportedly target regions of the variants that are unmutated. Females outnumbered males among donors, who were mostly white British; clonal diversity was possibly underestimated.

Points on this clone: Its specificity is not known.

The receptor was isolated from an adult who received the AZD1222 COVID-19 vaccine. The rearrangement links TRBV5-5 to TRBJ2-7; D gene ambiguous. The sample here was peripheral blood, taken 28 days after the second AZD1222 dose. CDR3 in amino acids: CASSRTASSYEQYF. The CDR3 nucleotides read TGTGCCAGCAGCCGGACCGCCAGCTCCTACGAGCAGTACTTC.